One sample yielded the 4 T cell receptor beta chains listed below, sequenced in a study of T cell responses to AZD1222 COVID-19 vaccine. Some clones are missing from TCRdb's copy, which holds only in-frame ones; the method was immunoSEQ multiplex PCR. The sample shows 190,000 or so clones, approximately 93% of them seen only once. The sample consisted of peripheral blood, taken 28 days after the second AZD1222 dose. These receptors were obtained from an adult who received the AZD1222 COVID-19 vaccine.

The chain uses TRBV7-9 and TRBJ2-1, with D possibly matching TRBD2 (6 bases). The CDR3 runs 15 residues. The V gene's germline CDR1 is SEHNR and CDR2 FQNEAQ (reference sequence). V was clipped by 8 bases and J by 5 bases, with 19 bases between them. CDR3 amino acids: CASLEVGTGDNEQFF. CDR3 DNA: TGTGCCAGCCTCGAGGTCGGGACGGGAGACAATGAGCAGTTCTTC.

The rearrangement joins TRBV5-1 to TRBJ2-1; perhaps D is TRBD1 or TRBD2 (5 bases each). CDR1 is SGHRS, CDR2 YFSETQ, per germline. Trimming removed 4 bases at V and 6 bases at J, with 17 bases between. This CDR3 region has 15 residues. CDR3 amino acids: CASSRTGTELNEQFF. CDR3 coding DNA: TGCGCCAGCAGCCGCACCGGGACGGAACTCAATGAGCAGTTCTTC.

In its sample, this clone was seen once. This chain links TRBV6-5 with TRBJ1-1; 7 nucleotides match TRBD1. From germline, CDR1 is MNHEY and CDR2 SVGAGI. V lost 4 bases, J lost 4 bases, and 6 bases stayed unmatched. CDR3 size: 14 residues. This CDR3 reads CASSLEGAPTEAFF. Written as DNA, the CDR3 is TGTGCCAGCAGTTTAGAGGGGGCGCCCACTGAAGCTTTCTTT.

The chain carries TRBV2 and TRBJ2-7; unclear D gene. Germline V lookup: CDR1 SNHLY, CDR2 FYNNEI. The CDR3 is 13 amino acids. With 5 bases removed from V and 3 bases from J, the gap between germline ends came to 11 bases. CDR3 nucleotide sequence: TGTGCCAGCAGTTCACAGAAATTCTACGAGCAGTACTTC. It specifies CASSSQKFYEQYF. Based on the CDR3 plus reference TRBV2 and TRBJ2-7, the full variable domain is EPEVTQTPSHQVTQMGQEVILRCVPISNHLYFYWYRQILGQKVEFLVSFYNNEISEKSEIFDDQFSVERPDGSNFTLKIRSTKLEDSAMYFCASSSQKFYEQYFGPGTRLTVT.